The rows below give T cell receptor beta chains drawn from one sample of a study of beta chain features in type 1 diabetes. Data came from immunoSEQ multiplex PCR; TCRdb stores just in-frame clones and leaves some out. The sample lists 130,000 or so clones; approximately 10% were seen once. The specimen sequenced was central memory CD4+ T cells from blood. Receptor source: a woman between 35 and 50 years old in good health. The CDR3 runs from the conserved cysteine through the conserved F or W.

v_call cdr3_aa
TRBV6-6 CASSYLMDSRKEKLFF
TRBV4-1 CASSQVVSSGVAGELFF
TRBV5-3 CARSSHGDYGYTF
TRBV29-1 CSVEGTGRGEQYF
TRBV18 CASSPGGDYGYTF
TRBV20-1 CSAGDNYGYTF
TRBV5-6 CASSRPGQGRTEAFF
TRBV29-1 CSVLKLLGAEAFF
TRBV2 CASRERENQPQHF
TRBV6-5 CASSYTTPGHLYGYTF
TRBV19 CASRGTGDPYGYTF
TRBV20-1 CSASRQGLWPF
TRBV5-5 CASSLGAGGNTGELFF
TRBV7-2 CASSLGGLESPLHF
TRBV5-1 CASSPSEGGGYTF
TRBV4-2 CASRQAGGGEQFF
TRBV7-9 CASSLPLDRGKGYTF
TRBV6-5 CASSEGSGYGYTF
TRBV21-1 CASSIRPSAPSTDTQYF
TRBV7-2 CASSLATSGGGRGELFF
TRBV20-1 CSAYGQGQQYF
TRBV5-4 CASSRTSGGDTQYF
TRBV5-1 CASSPGLETDTQYF
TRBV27 CASSPRGAWPGSPLHF
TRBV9 CASSVGGASLRETQYF
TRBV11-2 CASSPWAFRTGGQETQYF
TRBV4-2 CASSPQSVAGDSEQFF
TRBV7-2 CASSLRGDRASEQYF
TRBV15 CATMGGVFGQPQHF
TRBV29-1 CSVDTEGFGGGYTF
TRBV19 CASVDRGPGQPQHF
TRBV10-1 CASSASGSGNTEAFF
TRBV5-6 CASSRLAGGQETQYF
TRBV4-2 CASSQDYRDGNSPLHF
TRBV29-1 CSVEDSQVGNTIYF
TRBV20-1 CSARDRRSEYF
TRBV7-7 CASSRGIPHSGANVLTF
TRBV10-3 CAIRTQDGELFF
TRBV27 CASSLSDRGTEAFF
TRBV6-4 CASSARLNSPLHF
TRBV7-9 CASRGDQETQYF